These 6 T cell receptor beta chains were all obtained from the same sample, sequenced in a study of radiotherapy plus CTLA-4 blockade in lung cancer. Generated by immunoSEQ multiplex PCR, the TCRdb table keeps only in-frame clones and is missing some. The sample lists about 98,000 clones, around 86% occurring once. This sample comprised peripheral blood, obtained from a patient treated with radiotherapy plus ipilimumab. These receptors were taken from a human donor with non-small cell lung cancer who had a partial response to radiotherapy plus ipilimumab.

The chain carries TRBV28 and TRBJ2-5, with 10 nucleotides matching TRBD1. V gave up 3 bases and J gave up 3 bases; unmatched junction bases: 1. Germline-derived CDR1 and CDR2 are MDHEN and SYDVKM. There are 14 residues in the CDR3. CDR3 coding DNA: TGTGCCAGCAGTTTTGGGACAGGGGAAGAGACCCAGTACTTC. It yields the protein CASSFGTGEETQYF.

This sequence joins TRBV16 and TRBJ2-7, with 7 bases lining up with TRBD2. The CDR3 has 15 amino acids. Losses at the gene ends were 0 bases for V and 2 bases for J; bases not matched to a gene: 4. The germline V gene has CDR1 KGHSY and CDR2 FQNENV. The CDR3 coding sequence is TGTGCCAGCAGCCAATCGGGGGGGACGGCCTACGAGCAGTACTTC. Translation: CASSQSGGTAYEQYF.

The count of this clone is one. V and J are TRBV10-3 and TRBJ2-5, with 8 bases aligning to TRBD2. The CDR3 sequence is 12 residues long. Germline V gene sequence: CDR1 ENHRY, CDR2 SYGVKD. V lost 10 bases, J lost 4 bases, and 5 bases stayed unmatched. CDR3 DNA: TGTGCCAGCGGGAGGACCATAGAGACCCAGTACTTC. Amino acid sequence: CASGRTIETQYF.

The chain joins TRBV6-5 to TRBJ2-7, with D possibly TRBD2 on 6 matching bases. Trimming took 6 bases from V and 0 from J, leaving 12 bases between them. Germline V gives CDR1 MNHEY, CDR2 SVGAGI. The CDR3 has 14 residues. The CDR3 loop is CASSWGLLSYEQYF. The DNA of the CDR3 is TGTGCCAGCAGCTGGGGACTGCTCTCCTACGAGCAGTACTTC.

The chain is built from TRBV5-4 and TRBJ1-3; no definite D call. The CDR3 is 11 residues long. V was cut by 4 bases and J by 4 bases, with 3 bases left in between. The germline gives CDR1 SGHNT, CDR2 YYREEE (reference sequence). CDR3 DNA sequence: TGTGCCAGCAGCCAAGGAAACACCATATATTTT. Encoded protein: CASSQGNTIYF.

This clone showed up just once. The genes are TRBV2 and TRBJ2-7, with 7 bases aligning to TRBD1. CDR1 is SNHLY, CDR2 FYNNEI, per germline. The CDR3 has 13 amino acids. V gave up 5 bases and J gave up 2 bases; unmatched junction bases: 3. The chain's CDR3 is CASSWTGPYEQYF. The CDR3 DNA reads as TGTGCCAGCAGTTGGACAGGTCCCTACGAGCAGTACTTC.